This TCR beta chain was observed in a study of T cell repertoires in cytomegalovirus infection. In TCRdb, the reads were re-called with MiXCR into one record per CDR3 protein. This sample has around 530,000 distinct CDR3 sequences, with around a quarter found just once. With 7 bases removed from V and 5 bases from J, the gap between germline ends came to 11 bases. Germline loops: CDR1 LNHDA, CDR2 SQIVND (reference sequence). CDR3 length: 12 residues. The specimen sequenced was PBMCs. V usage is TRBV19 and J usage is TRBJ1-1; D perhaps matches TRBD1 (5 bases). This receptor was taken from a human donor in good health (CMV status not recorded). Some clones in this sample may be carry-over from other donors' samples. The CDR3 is CASTTRGTEAFF. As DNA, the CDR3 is TGTGCCAGTACCACGAGGGGTACTGAAGCTTTCTTT.